The entry that follows covers one T cell receptor (beta chain) sequence. Its antigen remains unknown. These data come from a study of cytomegalovirus exposure and HLA in healthy donors. The overall study: The same platform was used for the 120 validation repertoires and the approximately 700 first-cohort repertoires, a later analysis reported. Findings and caveats of the study: In vitro work confirmed that a few CMV-associated chains recognize CMV antigens. The study designated over 150 TCR beta chains cytomegalovirus-associated.

TCRdb's copy holds only in-frame clones and misses some; the assay was immunoSEQ multiplex PCR. This table holds approximately 160,000 clones, about 89% found once. CDR1 is SGHAT and CDR2 is FQNNGV in the germline V gene. The CDR3 is 16 amino acids. Trimming took 5 bases from V and 2 from J, leaving 17 bases between them. The origin of this receptor is a woman aged 18-35 years in good health and CMV-seropositive. The specimen was PBMCs. The J gene is TRBJ2-3, the V gene TRBV11-2, with no clear D. The CDR3 protein is CASSPSQHSVTDTQYF. CDR3 coding DNA: TGTGCCAGCAGCCCTAGTCAGCATTCAGTCACAGATACGCAGTATTTT.